The following is a T cell receptor (beta chain) sequence with its context. What it recognizes is unknown. Researchers ran the assay at a deep level. Repertoires were generated with immunoSEQ multiplex PCR, while TCRdb's copy carries only in-frame clones and drops some. Of about 710,000 clones listed, 72% are singletons. These data are taken from a study of shared clonotypes between healthy human individuals. Findings and limits, study-wide: Researchers found naive subsets generally carried larger estimated richness than memory subsets. Rarefaction gave evidence that sorted-subset sequencing remained incomplete despite large depth.

Germline V gives CDR1 MDHEN, CDR2 SYDVKM. V lost 6 bases to trimming and J lost 3 bases; unmatched junction nucleotides: 5. The CDR3 consists of 14 residues. What was sequenced was memory CD4+ T cells sorted from blood. Subset in this sample: CD45RA-negative fraction. The origin of this receptor is a woman between 25 and 40 years old in good health. The chain carries TRBV28 and TRBJ2-7; the match to TRBD2 covers 10 bases. CDR3 nucleotides: TGTGCCAGCAGGATGACTAGCGGGCACTACGAGCAGTACTTC. Amino acids: CASRMTSGHYEQYF. Looking up the rest from reference TRBV28 and TRBJ2-7 gives the full variable domain: DVKVTQSSRYLVKRTGEKVFLECVQDMDHENMFWYRQDPGLGLRLIYFSYDVKMKEKGDIPEGYSVSREKKERFSLILESASTNQTSMYLCASRMTSGHYEQYFGPGTRLTVT.